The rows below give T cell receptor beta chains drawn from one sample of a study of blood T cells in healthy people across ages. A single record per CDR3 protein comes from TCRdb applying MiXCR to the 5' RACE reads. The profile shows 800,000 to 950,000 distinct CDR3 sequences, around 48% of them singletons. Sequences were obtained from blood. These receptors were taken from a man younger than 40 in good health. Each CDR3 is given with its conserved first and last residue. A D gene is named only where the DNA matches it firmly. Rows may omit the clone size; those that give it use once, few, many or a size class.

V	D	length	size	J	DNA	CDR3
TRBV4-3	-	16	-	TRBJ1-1	TGCGCCAGCAGCCAAGATCCGGACACGCCGAACACTGAAGCTTTCTTT	CASSQDPDTPNTEAFF
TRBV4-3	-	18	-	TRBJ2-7	TGCGCCAGCAGCCAAGATCGCATGGGATCAGGCATTGGATACGAGCAGTACTTC	CASSQDRMGSGIGYEQYF
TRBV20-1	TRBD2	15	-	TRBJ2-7	TGCAGTGCTAGAGATTTGTCTAGCGGGGGGAGCGAGCAGTACTTC	CSARDLSSGGSEQYF
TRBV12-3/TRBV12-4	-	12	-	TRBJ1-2	TGTGCCAGCAGTTTAGACCTGCGGGGCTACACCTTC	CASSLDLRGYTF
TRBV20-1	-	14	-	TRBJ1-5	TGCAGTGCCCCCGCAGGGACCAACAATCAGCCCCAGCATTTT	CSAPAGTNNQPQHF
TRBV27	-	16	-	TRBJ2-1	TGTGCCAGCAGTCCGTCAGCGGGCCTATCCTACAATGAGCAGTTCTTC	CASSPSAGLSYNEQFF
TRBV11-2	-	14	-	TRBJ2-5	TGTGCCAGCAGCCCCCGAGACATCCAAGAGACCCAGTACTTC	CASSPRDIQETQYF
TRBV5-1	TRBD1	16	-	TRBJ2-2	TGCGCCAGCGCTCCCACAGACAGGGGACTCACCGGGGAGCTGTTTTTT	CASAPTDRGLTGELFF
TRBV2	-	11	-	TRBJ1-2	TGTGCCAGCAGAGTCGATCGTGGCTACACCTTC	CASRVDRGYTF
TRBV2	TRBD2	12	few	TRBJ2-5	TGTGCCAGCAGTGTGGGAGGGGAGACCCAGTACTTC	CASSVGGETQYF
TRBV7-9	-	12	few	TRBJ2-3	TGTGCCAGCGACTTTGGGGCAGATACGCAGTATTTT	CASDFGADTQYF
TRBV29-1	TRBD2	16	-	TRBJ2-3	TGCAGCGTTGCCCCCTCCTTGGGAGGGAGCACAGATACGCAGTATTTT	CSVAPSLGGSTDTQYF
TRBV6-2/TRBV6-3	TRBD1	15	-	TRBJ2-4	TGTGCCAGCAGAATCAAGGACAGGGCCAAAAACATTCAGTACTTC	CASRIKDRAKNIQYF
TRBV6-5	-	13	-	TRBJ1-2	TGTGCCAGCAGCAAACTTCGGGTGGACGGCTACACCTTC	CASSKLRVDGYTF
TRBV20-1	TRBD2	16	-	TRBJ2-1	TGCAGTGCTAGAGATCTTAGCGGGAGGGAGTACAATGAGCAGTTCTTC	CSARDLSGREYNEQFF
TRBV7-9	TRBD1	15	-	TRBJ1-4	TGTGCCAGCAGCTTAGAACAGGGGGCAAGGGAAAAACTGTTTTTT	CASSLEQGAREKLFF
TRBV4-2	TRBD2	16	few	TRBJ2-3	TGTGCCAGCAGCCCCCAGGGCGGGGGGGCCGCAGATACGCAGTATTTT	CASSPQGGGAADTQYF
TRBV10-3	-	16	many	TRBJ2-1	TGTGCCATCAGCACCCCCGGTGCAAACTCCTACAATGAGCAGTTCTTC	CAISTPGANSYNEQFF
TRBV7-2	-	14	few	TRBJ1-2	TGTGCCAGCACCGGGACCGTTGCTAACTATGGCTACACCTTC	CASTGTVANYGYTF
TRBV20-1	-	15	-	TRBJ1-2	TGCAGTGCTAGAGGATCAGTATCTTCTAACTATGGCTACACCTTC	CSARGSVSSNYGYTF
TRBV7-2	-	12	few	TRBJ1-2	TGTGCCAGCAGCTCCCAGGGTCATGGCTACACCTTC	CASSSQGHGYTF
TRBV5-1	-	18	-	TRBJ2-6	TGCGCCAGCAATTTGGTCGGGGGAAACCCCTCTGGGGCCAACGTCCTGACTTTC	CASNLVGGNPSGANVLTF
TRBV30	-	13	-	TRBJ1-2	TGTGCCTGGAGTCCGGGACGGCGGTCTGGCTACACCTTC	CAWSPGRRSGYTF
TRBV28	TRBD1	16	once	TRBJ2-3	TGTGCCAGCAGCAATGGCCGGGACAGTCGCGCAGATACGCAGTATTTT	CASSNGRDSRADTQYF
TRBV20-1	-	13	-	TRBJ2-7	TGCAGTACAACCCGGGACGGCCACTACGAGCAGTACTTC	CSTTRDGHYEQYF
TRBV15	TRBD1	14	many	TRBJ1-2	TGTGCCACCAGCCCCCGGACAGGGAACTATGGCTACACCTTC	CATSPRTGNYGYTF
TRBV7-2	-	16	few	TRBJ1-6	TGTGCCAGCAGCTTAGACAGGATCTCCTATAATTCACCCCTCCACTTT	CASSLDRISYNSPLHF